This TCR beta chain was sequenced for a study of cytomegalovirus exposure and HLA in healthy donors (dated 2017 in TCRdb). With regard to the full study: In an earlier analysis of 550 to 750 of the donors, 276 Gb of sequence data and 120 million or so unique TCR beta sequences from about 190 million T cells were reported. Approximately 300 gigabases of sequencing data and around 80 million unique TCR sequences made up an early release that covered 640 HLA-typed donors. The genetic ancestry cluster associated with self-reported Caucasian donors included about 81% of the 398 genotyped donors. The study aimed to test whether cataloging public T cell receptors could reveal signatures of past pathogen exposure. The T cell repertoires of under 750 subjects were profiled by immunosequencing and related to cytomegalovirus serostatus. Besides the first cohort of approximately 670 subjects, a separate validation cohort made up of 120 different subjects was used. To predict cytomegalovirus infection status, the study combined high-throughput TCR immunosequencing, statistical association of individual TCRs with disease status, and machine learning. In a later analysis, previously published TCR beta repertoires from 550 to 750 donors were re-analyzed and high-resolution HLA genotyping was added so that TCR occurrence patterns could be studied. In the later analysis, no new phenotypic data were used to find candidate immune exposures; instead, reliance was placed on TCR beta sequences and their occurrence across donors. An earlier analysis of more than 450 of the donors used high-throughput TCR beta sequencing to judge whether each TCR beta V gene segment behaved as functional or pseudogenic. Alongside the repertoire data, information on donor age, sex, ethnicity and CMV serostatus was compiled. Genome-wide SNP genotypes for about 65% of the 666 donors were used in a later genetic analysis, which treated that subset as a discovery cohort. All discovery cohort repertoires had been generated using a single sequencing platform. Both class I and class II loci were covered by HLA typing, at four-digit resolution. The number of donors typed differed by locus, with about 629-630 for A, B, C, DRB1 and DQB1, roughly 520 for DQA1, 606 for DPA1, and around 460 for DPB1. Because of strong linkage in the cohort, a few DR-DQ haplotypes were treated as single units for association and clustering. Among 350 to 400 genotyped donors of the cohort, an average of roughly 240,000 unique TCR beta nucleotide sequences were sequenced per donor, around 20% of them non-productive. General study outcomes and caveats: Cytomegalovirus status was reported to be diagnosed by the classifier with high specificity and sensitivity in both the original and validation cohorts. The earlier analysis of 587 of the donors excluded 15 to 20 rarely observed V segments, including chromosome 9 orphons, because counts were too low. It was suggested by the authors that the approach could potentially be generalized to other disease states and immunological phenotypes. Linkage disequilibrium might explain the correlated functional status among segregating V segments, but an unknown experimental factor could not be ruled out. When HLA alleles, especially DR and DQ, strongly co-occurred, attributing TCR associations to individual alleles was difficult. For the cohort, immune exposure information was limited to CMV serostatus. According to a later analysis, parvovirus B19, influenza, CMV and Epstein-Barr virus appeared linked to several top co-occurrence clusters. At a false discovery rate of 0.05, a later analysis linked 16,951 TCR beta sequences to specific HLA alleles. A cluster of highly shared sequence variants was judged likely to be a technical artifact of the sequencing pipeline. A later analysis found that most CMV-associated TCR beta chains appeared HLA-restricted, with HLA associations seemingly driven largely by CMV exposure. In a later genetic analysis, fewer N-insertions in productive TCRs were reported among donors in an Asian-associated ancestry cluster than the roughly 700-donor mean. In a later analysis, HLA-associated TCR beta chains showed more clonal expansion and lower generation probabilities than non-associated chains that were equally common. In the study, about 150 TCR beta chains were listed as associated with cytomegalovirus. Because the 87-base-pair reads could not distinguish some IMGT-functional V segments, including TRBV6-2 and TRBV6-3, those segments were excluded. Because HLA typing was unavailable for some donors at each locus, only the typed subset was used in association tests. A further reported finding was that TCR beta sequences accurately predicted the HLA-A and HLA-B alleles for most subjects in the first cohort. An earlier analysis of some 560 of the donors showed that most TCR beta V segments appeared in productive rearrangements either about 87% or about 30% of the time, which broadly matched IMGT annotations. The cohort was sequenced for TCR beta chains only, and without alpha or paired-chain data the features that could be detected were limited. In a later genetic analysis, a missense DCLRE1C variant was associated with V-gene and J-gene trimming of TCR beta chains, and the association was replicated in an independent cohort. Sequencing depth was assumed to be roughly uniform across donors in the presence/absence analyses, though that assumption may not hold. A few of the identified cytomegalovirus-associated TCR beta chains were confirmed in vitro to be specific for cytomegalovirus antigens. In a later analysis, the rate of TCR association differed among HLA loci, with DRB1 alleles having the most associated TCRs and HLA-C alleles having the fewest. Most TCR sequences were seen in very few donors, while some public TCRs were found in many individuals.

In its sample, this clone was seen once. Its specific antigen is unknown. The record has no base qualities; no much larger clone is one base away. The cohort was made up of about 670 healthy bone marrow donors. All cohort members were sampled while nominally healthy, although unrecorded immune exposures were likely present. The donor was CMV seropositive and was included in the group of 250 to 300 seropositive cohort members. A peripheral blood sample was collected from each donor, and TCR beta sequencing was performed on peripheral blood mononuclear cells. Genomic DNA was extracted from the blood cell samples with the Qiagen DNeasy Blood Extraction Kit. Libraries were built with the immunoSEQ multiplex PCR assay. For the multiplex PCR, a mixture combining 60 forward primers for TCR Vbeta segments and 13 reverse primers for TCR Jbeta segments was used. The CDR3 region of rearranged TCR beta genes was amplified from genomic DNA with a multiplex PCR assay. Amplified TCR beta libraries were sequenced as 87-base-pair reads on the Illumina HiSeq System. Processing in the source paper ran as follows. In a later analysis, tens of millions of unique TCR beta chains were counted across the 500 to 850 repertoires, and approximately 11 million of these chains were shared by at least two donors. Raw reads were error-corrected and collapsed into unique sequences by a nearest-neighbor algorithm in which closely related sequences were merged to remove PCR and sequencing errors. CDR3 sequences were aligned to IMGT reference sequences to assign V, D and J gene segments. For a sequence to be retained, a match of at least six nucleotides was required to both a V gene segment and a J gene segment. Rearrangements were called productive when the CDR3 lacked stop codons and stayed in frame with V and J; all others were non-productive. CDR3 was defined according to IMGT convention as the region running from the second conserved V-encoded cysteine to the conserved J-encoded phenylalanine. The earlier analysis of more than 450 of the donors excluded sequences that lacked an unambiguous match to a single V gene segment. In an earlier analysis of roughly 500 of the donors, V segments were called functional above 56.7% productive rearrangements and were called segregating when the between-donor standard deviation exceeded 5%. A statistical classification framework was developed to diagnose cytomegalovirus status using the catalog of TCR beta chain sequences. In a later analysis, TCR nucleotide sequences were compared against IMGT/GENE-DB human TR gene sequences so that V and J genes could be assigned. A later analysis assigned CDR3 sequences and most-parsimonious VDJ recombination scenarios with the TCRdist pipeline. In a later analysis, each TCR beta chain was defined by its CDR3 amino acid sequence together with its V-gene family, and reads lacking a unique V-gene family were excluded. A later analysis removed 592 highly shared, low-generation-probability nucleotide sequences to deal with suspected cross-contamination and a sequencing artifact. In a later analysis, a clonal expansion index for each public chain was calculated from normalized within-repertoire ranks of inferred template counts. In a later analysis, generation probabilities were computed using a VDJ recombination model fitted to out-of-frame rearrangements, and the results were checked against IGoR. In a later analysis, TCR-TCR, TCR-HLA and TCR-CMV co-occurrence was scored with hypergeometric tests, and a repertoire-size bias correction was applied to TCR pairs. To estimate false discovery rates, a later analysis permuted the HLA or CMV assignments 20 times. In a later analysis, co-occurring TCRs were grouped with DBSCAN, and TCRdist sequence similarity was added when clustering was performed within HLA-allele-positive subsets. Co-occurrence clustering excluded repertoires with fewer than 30,000 or more than 120,000 public chains, plus five with anomalous nucleotide sharing. This immuneACCESS table, as held by TCRdb, lists in-frame sequences with V and J called but not all clones. Of the missing ones, under half trace to an unresolved V gene in checked studies; the others have no known cause. V, J and clone size are those of that table, while D and trimming were read from the DNA. In this sample the table shows 100,000 to 150,000 clones, over 65% of which occur a single time. The biggest ten clones account for around 19% of the sample.

The CDR3 goes from the cysteine to the phenylalanine over 13 residues. Just the 39-base CDR3 DNA is kept, in frame starting at base 1. Trimming takes 6 bases from V and 4 bases from J, and the germline ends sit 10 bases apart. The germline V gene specifies SNHLY as CDR1 and FYNNEI as CDR2. Sequenced sample: PBMCs. The V and J segments used are TRBV2 and TRBJ1-5, with no confidently assigned D gene. The TCR was taken from a man aged 18 to 29 in good health and CMV-seropositive. This receptor has the CDR3 CASSSDGNQPQHF. The nucleotide sequence reads as follows: TGTGCCAGCAGCTCCGACGGGAATCAGCCCCAGCATTTT.